This TCR beta chain was sequenced during a study of identical twins. Unique molecular identifiers were present on the cDNA, which also gained a universal primer site by template switching. TCRdb itself ran the 5' RACE reads through MiXCR, one entry per CDR3 protein. This sample carries hundreds of thousands of distinct CDR3 sequences, 8% to 9% of them seen once, and the ten largest clones take roughly 0.97%. V shed 3 bases, J shed 10 bases, and the junction held 11 bases outside the gene matches. Germline V gene lookup returns CDR1 MNHEY and CDR2 SVGAGI. The CDR3 has 15 amino acids. Separately, the same data were catalogued under a study of yellow fever vaccine responses in identical twins.

The V and J genes are TRBV6-5 and TRBJ2-1; TRBD2 matches at 8 bases. The sequence came from a woman under 30 in good health. Material: PBMCs. Here the CDR3 DNA reads TGTGCCAGCAGTTATAGAGGACTAGCTGGGGGAGAGCAGTTCTTC. This codes for CASSYRGLAGGEQFF.